Below are 10 T cell receptor beta chains sequenced from a single sample in a study of neoadjuvant anti-PD-1 for oral cavity cancer (dated by TCRdb to about 2021). Taken with the paper, the label for time point translates to: before neoadjuvant nivolumab. Receptor amplification or capture employed the immunoSEQ multiplex PCR assay. Drawn from immuneACCESS, this table holds only the in-frame rearrangements with V and J called that TCRdb kept. Clones are partly lost; checked studies trace under half to an unresolved V gene and leave the rest unexplained. In all, the sample holds 60,000 to 80,000 clones, and roughly three quarters of those were seen once. The ten largest clones capture around 2.6% of the sample. This specimen was PBMCs, taken before nivolumab (anti-PD-1) treatment. The source of these receptors is a person between 40 and 80 years old with oral cavity squamous cell carcinoma.

Comments on this clone: One end of the junction varies from germline; a read error may be responsible. The chain is built from TRBV7-7 and TRBJ2-5; D is undetermined. Germline V gives CDR1 SSHAT, CDR2 FNYEAQ (reference sequence). The CDR3 spans 13 residues. This chain's CDR3 is CASSLTPKETQYF. CDR3 DNA: TGTGCTAGCAGCTTAACGCCGAAGGAGACCCAGTACTTC. Looking up the rest from reference TRBV7-7 and TRBJ2-5 gives the full variable domain: GAGVSQSPRYKVTKRGQDVTLRCDPISSHATLYWYQQALGQGPEFLTYFNYEAQPDKSGLPSDRFSAERPEGSISTLTIQRTEQRDSAMYRCASSLTPKETQYFGPGTRLLVL.

The chain employs TRBV29-1 and TRBJ1-1; no firm D call. Germline V gene data show CDR1 as SQVTM and CDR2 as ANQGSEA. The CDR3 contains 14 residues. Trimming left V 7 bases short and J 1 base short, with 16 bases between. CDR3 residues: CSGILGLTNTEAFF. CDR3 DNA: TGCAGCGGTATCCTCGGACTTACGAACACTGAAGCTTTCTTT.

This chain links TRBV6-5 with TRBJ1-2; D may be TRBD1 (5 bases). This CDR3 is 13 amino acids long. In germline, CDR1 is MNHEY, CDR2 SVGAGI. Trimming took 4 bases from V and 1 from J, leaving 7 bases between them. CDR3 sequence: CASSLGRNYGYTF. The CDR3 DNA reads TGTGCCAGCAGTTTGGGGCGTAACTATGGCTACACCTTC.

This clone turned up a few times. V usage is TRBV7-2 and J usage is TRBJ1-6; TRBD1 might be the D (5 bases). This CDR3 is built from 14 residues. Trimming took 2 bases from V and 7 from J, leaving 9 bases between them. Germline CDR1 reads SGHTA; CDR2 reads FQGNSA. The CDR3 region has the DNA TGTGCCAGCAGCTTACCAGGGTCGAATTCACCCCTCCACTTT. Protein product: CASSLPGSNSPLHF.

This clone was observed a few times. The chain combines TRBV15 with TRBJ1-2, with 9 bases fitting TRBD1. Germline CDR1 reads LNHNV; CDR2 reads YYDKDF (reference sequence). The CDR3 covers 15 residues. V lost 0 bases, J lost 3 bases, and 2 bases stayed unmatched. DNA for the CDR3: TGTGCCACCAGCAGAGAGGGGGACAGGGACTATGGCTACACCTTC. Protein sequence: CATSREGDRDYGYTF.

The chain has TRBV6-1 and TRBJ2-1; TRBD2 agrees at 8 bases. The CDR3 extends over 15 amino acids. Per germline, CDR1 MNHNS and CDR2 SASEGT. Unmatched junction bases numbered 11, after V lost 5 bases and J lost 8 bases. CDR3 protein: CASSPQLAAGHEQFF. For the CDR3, the DNA is TGTGCCAGCAGTCCTCAACTAGCGGCGGGCCATGAGCAGTTCTTC.

The genes are TRBV7-9 and TRBJ2-7, with 12 bases matching TRBD2. Germline V gene sequence: CDR1 SEHNR, CDR2 FQNEAQ (reference sequence). After removal of 4 bases from V and 1 base from J, the junction contained 2 bases not matched to a gene. The CDR3 has 15 residues. The CDR3 is CASSYTSGGSYEQYF. The CDR3 coding sequence is TGTGCCAGCAGCTATACTAGCGGGGGGTCCTACGAGCAGTACTTC.

The rearrangement joins TRBV4-1 to TRBJ2-1; 8 bases fit TRBD2. Germline CDR1 MGHRA, CDR2 YSYEKL. CDR3 length: 17 amino acids. Unmatched junction bases numbered 9, after V lost 1 base and J lost 4 bases. The CDR3 nucleotides read TGCGCCAGCAGCCAAGCCTGGACTAGCATAAGTTACAATGAGCAGTTCTTC. It encodes CASSQAWTSISYNEQFF.

V and J are TRBV5-1 and TRBJ2-5, with TRBD1 matching 10 bases. The V and J ends lost 0 bases and 0 bases, in that order; junction bases with no gene match: 2. The germline V gene has CDR1 SGHRS and CDR2 YFSETQ. The CDR3 spans 16 residues. The CDR3 is CASSLVTGGNQETQYF. CDR3 nucleotide sequence: TGCGCCAGCAGCTTGGTGACAGGGGGCAACCAAGAGACCCAGTACTTC.

V and J are TRBV6-5 and TRBJ2-7; 10 bases are a match to TRBD2. The CDR3 spans 14 residues. CDR1 is MNHEY and CDR2 is SVGAGI in the germline V gene. The V gene end was trimmed by 2 bases and the J gene end by 2 bases; junction bases not matched to a gene: 0. CDR3 sequence: CASSYGLAAYEQYF. The CDR3 DNA is TGTGCCAGCAGTTACGGACTAGCGGCCTACGAGCAGTACTTC.